This T cell receptor beta chain was captured by sequencing in a study of response to subunit inactivated influenza vaccine. Between the trimmed V and J ends, which lost 5 bases and 6 bases, there was a span of 16 bases. CDR1 and CDR2 (germline): DFQATT, SNEGSKA (reference sequence). This CDR3 is built from 13 residues. Using its own MiXCR run on the RT-PCR reads, TCRdb lists one record per CDR3 protein. The sample records some 540,000 distinct CDR3 sequences, under 30% being singletons. A further study also used this sample, focusing on T cells expressing NK-cell markers. From that second work: Scientists made TCR beta cDNA using 5'RACE template switching with UMIs.

This clonotype was obtained from a man aged 50-59 years who received an inactivated influenza vaccine. The material sequenced was CD4+ T cells sorted from PBMCs, taken 11 to 12 days after vaccination. The V gene is TRBV20-1, the J gene TRBJ2-5; D is ambiguous. The CDR3, as DNA: TGCAGTGCTTTTCAGCCCGGGCTTCAGACCCAGTACTTC. Translated, it gives CSAFQPGLQTQYF.